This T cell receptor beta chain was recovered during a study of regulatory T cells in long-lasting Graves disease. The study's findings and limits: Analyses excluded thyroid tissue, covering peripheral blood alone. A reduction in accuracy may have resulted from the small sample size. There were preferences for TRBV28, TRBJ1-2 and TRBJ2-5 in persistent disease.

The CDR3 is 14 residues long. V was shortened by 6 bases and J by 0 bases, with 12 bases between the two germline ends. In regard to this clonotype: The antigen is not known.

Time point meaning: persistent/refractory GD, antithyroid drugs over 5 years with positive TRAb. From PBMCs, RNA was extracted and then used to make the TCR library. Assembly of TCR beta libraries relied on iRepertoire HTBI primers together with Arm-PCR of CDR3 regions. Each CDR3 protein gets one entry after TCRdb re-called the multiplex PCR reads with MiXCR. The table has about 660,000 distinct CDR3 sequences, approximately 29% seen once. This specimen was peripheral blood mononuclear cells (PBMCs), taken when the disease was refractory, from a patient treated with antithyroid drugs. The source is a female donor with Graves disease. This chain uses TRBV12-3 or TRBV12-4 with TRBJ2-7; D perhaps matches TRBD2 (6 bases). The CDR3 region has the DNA TGTGCCAGCAGCACCGGGACTTGCTCCTACGAGCAGTACTTC. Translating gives CASSTGTCSYEQYF.